The 14 T cell receptor beta chains given below trace back to one sample, sequenced in a study of identifying expanded T cells in peripheral blood. Using immunoSEQ multiplex PCR, the repertoire was profiled, and TCRdb retains in-frame clones only, with some absent. The table has approximately 100,000 clones, about nine tenths seen once; the top ten hold 3% to 5%. Material: blood. These TCRs come from a person between 18 and 75 years old in good health.

This rearrangement joins TRBV19 to TRBJ1-2; tentative D call: TRBD1 (5 bases). V shed 6 bases and J shed 8 bases, with 16 bases lying between them. The CDR3 has 13 residues. Germline V gives CDR1 LNHDA, CDR2 SQIVND (reference sequence). The CDR3 DNA sequence: TGTGCCAGTAGCCAAGCAGGGTCGGGGGGCTACACCTTC. Its protein is CASSQAGSGGYTF.

The chain links TRBV27 to TRBJ1-3, with no clear D. From germline, CDR1 is MNHEY and CDR2 SMNVEV (reference sequence). Trimming shortened V by 3 bases and J by 2 bases, and 8 bases separated the two germline ends. CDR3 length: 14 amino acids. The CDR3 region is CASSLRATGNTIYF. The CDR3 nucleotides read TGTGCCAGCAGTTTGAGGGCGACTGGAAACACCATATATTTT.

CDR3 in DNA: TGTGCCAGCAGTGAAGAATGGGCCAGGGGGCCTGAAAAACTGTTTTTT. Protein sequence: CASSEEWARGPEKLFF. The rearrangement uses TRBV6-1 and TRBJ1-4, with TRBD1 matching 8 bases. The junction had 8 bases not matched to a gene; V was cut back by 1 base and J by 7 bases. CDR3 length: 16 residues. Germline CDR1 MNHNS, CDR2 SASEGT.

This clone was detected once. CDR3 nucleotides: TGTGCCAGCAGCCAAACTAGCGGAGAGGGCACAGATACGCAGTATTTT. As protein: CASSQTSGEGTDTQYF. This chain uses TRBV4-2 with TRBJ2-3; TRBD2 agrees at 8 bases. The germline CDR1 and CDR2 sequences are LGHNA and YNFKEQ. This CDR3 is 16 amino acids long. Germline trimming cut 2 bases from V and 1 base from J; bases unmatched to any gene: 5.

The V and J genes are TRBV5-1 and TRBJ2-5, with 12 bases fitting TRBD2. V shed 4 bases and J 5 bases; nucleotides not matched to a gene: 6. Germline V gene data show CDR1 as SGHRS and CDR2 as YFSETQ. The CDR3 has 15 amino acids. DNA for the CDR3: TGCGCCAGCAGCGCCTGGACTAGCGGGGAGGAGACCCAGTACTTC. Translated, it gives CASSAWTSGEETQYF.

The genes are TRBV6-5 and TRBJ2-7; TRBD1 might be the D (5 bases). V shed 5 bases and J shed 5 bases, with 16 bases lying between them. The CDR3 is 14 amino acids. Germline V CDR1 and CDR2: MNHEY, SVGAGI. This CDR3 reads CASSPLSSGNEQYF. The CDR3 DNA is TGTGCCAGCAGTCCCCTTTCCTCAGGGAACGAGCAGTACTTC.

The CDR3 here is CASSLAGTANTEAFF. The CDR3 coding sequence is TGCGCCAGCAGCTTGGCAGGGACAGCGAACACTGAAGCTTTCTTT. V and J are TRBV5-1 and TRBJ1-1, with 7 bases matching TRBD1. The CDR3 runs to 15 residues. With 0 bases clipped from V and 1 base from J, the junction kept 3 bases outside the gene matches. The germline gives CDR1 SGHRS, CDR2 YFSETQ.

The V gene is TRBV6-1, the J gene TRBJ1-1, with D possibly being TRBD1 (6 bases). Trimming pared 6 bases from V and 5 bases from J, leaving 19 bases between. CDR1 and CDR2 from the germline V gene are MNHNS and SASEGT. The CDR3 runs to 15 residues. The CDR3 reads CASSRRRTDETEAFF. In DNA, the CDR3 is TGTGCCAGCAGCCGACGGAGGACAGACGAAACTGAAGCTTTCTTT.

The chain is built from TRBV7-9 and TRBJ2-3, with D perhaps matching TRBD2 (5 bases). V was cut by 2 bases and J by 3 bases, with 12 bases left in between. The CDR3 sequence is 15 residues long. Germline CDR1 is SEHNR and CDR2 is FQNEAQ (reference sequence). In DNA form, the CDR3 reads TGTGCCAGCAGCTTAAGCGAGGGTTTAACAGATACGCAGTATTTT. Translation: CASSLSEGLTDTQYF. The full variable domain, with the rest looked up from reference TRBV7-9 and TRBJ2-3, is DTGVSQNPRHKITKRGQNVTFRCDPISEHNRLYWYRQTLGQGPEFLTYFQNEAQLEKSRLLSDRFSAERPKGSFSTLEIQRTEQGDSAMYLCASSLSEGLTDTQYFGPGTRLTVL.

As regards this clone: Germline is not matched at one junction end, which may reflect a read error. The chain employs TRBV30 and TRBJ1-2; TRBD1 might be the D (6 bases). Germline V gene data show CDR1 as GTSNPN and CDR2 as SVGIG (reference sequence). The CDR3 sequence is 11 residues long. This chain's CDR3 is CAWSGSGVKSF. For the CDR3, the DNA is TGTGCCTGGAGTGGGTCAGGGGTTAAGTCCTTC.

The chain is built from TRBV6-1 and TRBJ2-2, with 9 bases matching TRBD2. The CDR3 loop spans 15 amino acids. The V gene's germline CDR1 is MNHNS and CDR2 SASEGT. Trimming removed 3 bases from V and 6 bases from J; junction bases left unmatched: 5. The CDR3 nucleotides read TGTGCCAGCAGTGATTTGGCGGGGGGGCCCGGGGAGCTGTTTTTT. It translates to CASSDLAGGPGELFF.

V usage is TRBV28 and J usage is TRBJ1-2, with D perhaps matching TRBD1 (6 bases). Trimming left V 5 bases short and J 4 bases short, with 20 bases between. The CDR3 sequence is 16 residues long. The germline CDR1 and CDR2 sequences are MDHEN and SYDVKM. This CDR3 is CASSTKGGGQPYGYTF. Here the CDR3 DNA reads TGTGCCAGCAGTACCAAAGGGGGGGGCCAACCCTATGGCTACACCTTC.

This clone showed up just a few times. The chain combines TRBV5-4 with TRBJ1-2; D ambiguous. Trimming took off 0 bases at V and 2 bases at J, with 11 bases between the two ends. CDR1 and CDR2 (germline): SGHNT, YYREEE (reference sequence). The CDR3 is 15 amino acids. The CDR3 DNA follows: TGTGCCAGCAGCTTGGCCCGACAAGGGAACTATGGCTACACCTTC. The encoded protein is CASSLARQGNYGYTF. The whole variable domain, filled in from reference TRBV5-4 and TRBJ1-2, reads ETGVTQSPTHLIKTRGQQVTLRCSSQSGHNTVSWYQQALGQGPQFIFQYYREEENGRGNFPPRFSGLQFPNYSSELNVNALELDDSALYLCASSLARQGNYGYTFGSGTRLTVV.

The V call is TRBV5-1, the J call TRBJ2-2, with 8 bases identical to TRBD1. The V gene's germline CDR1 is SGHRS and CDR2 YFSETQ. J lost 1 base, V lost 4 bases, and 3 bases had no gene match. The CDR3 loop spans 15 amino acids. The DNA for the CDR3 is TGCGCCAGCAGCCCCGGACAGGGGAACACCGGGGAGCTGTTTTTT. Amino acid sequence: CASSPGQGNTGELFF.